This T cell receptor beta chain originates from a study of blood T cell repertoires in COVID-19. About the study: The cDNA or gDNA used as material had been derived from T cells, B-cell-depleted T cells, or PBMCs.

Original data processing: Estimates of nucleated cell counts were drawn from the amplification of reference gene primers. The data were produced by immunoSEQ multiplex PCR, yet TCRdb's version contains in-frame clones alone and is incomplete. V, J and clone size derive from that table, while D and trimming were established from the DNA sequence. The sample consists of 95,000 to 120,000 clones, 75% to 90% of them appearing once. Germline V gene data show CDR1 as MNHEY and CDR2 as SVGAGI. The ends lost 6 bases at V and 1 base at J; junction bases unmatched: 5. This CDR3 has 14 residues. The sequence came from a woman aged 60-75 years with COVID-19, enrolled during active disease. Specimen: peripheral blood. The chain links TRBV6-5 to TRBJ1-1, with 7 bases aligning to TRBD1. As DNA, the CDR3 is TGTGCCAGCAGGCCGGGACAGCCGAACACTGAAGCTTTCTTT. Protein: CASRPGQPNTEAFF.